This paragraph reports one TCR beta chain. This CDR3 contains 18 residues. J gave up 0 bases and V 6 bases, and 12 bases lay outside the gene matches. Germline assignment: CDR1 SNHLY and CDR2 FYNNEI. This entry is derived from a study of T cells in Graves' hyperthyroidism and ophthalmopathy. Amplified TCR beta CDR3 regions came from RNA transcripts. The HTBI primer set served for first-round RT-PCR of the TCR CDR3. Using its own MiXCR run on the multiplex PCR reads, TCRdb lists one record per CDR3 protein. The sample lists fewer than 800,000 distinct CDR3 sequences, roughly 15% occurring once. Input material: blood. The TCR comes from a man younger than 35 with Graves' hyperthyroidism. The chain has TRBV2 and TRBJ2-7, with TRBD2 matching 12 bases. CDR3 in amino acids: CASRPASGRAGRSYEQYF. The CDR3 DNA is TGTGCCAGCAGGCCGGCTAGCGGGAGGGCCGGGCGCTCCTACGAGCAGTACTTC.